Listed below are T cell receptor beta chains from one sample, sequenced in a study of PD-L1 blockade in urothelial cancer. Sequencing used immunoSEQ multiplex PCR; TCRdb keeps in-frame clones, though not all of them. The sample includes 45,000 to 50,000 clones, 75% to 90% of them seen just once. The sequences come from PBMCs, collected around atezolizumab (anti-PD-L1) treatment. Receptors originate from a man aged 50 to 59 with urothelial cancer. The CDR3 runs from the conserved cysteine through the conserved F or W. A D gene is named only where the DNA matches it firmly. Some rows have no size entry. The others give once, few or many, or a class for an expanded clone.

-,once,TRBJ2-4,TRBV27,TGTGCCAGCATGACCGGGGGGCTAGCCAAAAACATTCAGTACTTC,CASMTGGLAKNIQYF
-,-,TRBJ2-5,TRBV7-2,TGTGCCAGCGAGCTTAGCGGTTCCCAAGAGACCCAGTACTTC,CASELSGSQETQYF
-,-,TRBJ2-1,TRBV6-1,TGTGCCGCTCAAAGACTAGTTTTGGTCGCGGAGCAGTTCTTC,CAAQRLVLVAEQFF
TRBD1,-,TRBJ1-4,TRBV18,TGTGCCAGCTCACCACTGACCTTAGGGGGCACTAATGAAAAACTGTTTTTT,CASSPLTLGGTNEKLFF
TRBD1,-,TRBJ1-5,TRBV30,TGTGCCTGGAGTAGATCGGACAGGGGGCATAGCAATCAGCCCCAGCATTTT,CAWSRSDRGHSNQPQHF
-,-,TRBJ2-1,TRBV5-4,TGTGCCAGCACTGTGGGCGGGTCGAGCTCCTACAATGAGCAGTTCTTC,CASTVGGSSSYNEQFF
TRBD1,once,TRBJ2-3,TRBV29-1,TGCAGCGTTGGGGCTCTAGGGGACAGGGTGGCAGATACGCAGTATTTT,CSVGALGDRVADTQYF
-,-,TRBJ2-1,TRBV9,TGTGCCAGCAGCGCGGGAACAGAGTACAATGAGCAGTTCTTC,CASSAGTEYNEQFF
-,-,TRBJ1-1,TRBV15,TGTGCCACCAGCGGCGGGGGGGTGGACTGGAACACTGAAGCTTTCTTT,CATSGGGVDWNTEAFF
-,-,TRBJ2-7,TRBV9,TGTGCCAGCAGCGTAGCTTCAGGGGCCGGCTACGAGCAGTACTTC,CASSVASGAGYEQYF
-,-,TRBJ1-2,TRBV5-4,TGTGCCAGCAGACAAGGAGGGGACCATAACTATGGCTACACCTTC,CASRQGGDHNYGYTF
-,-,TRBJ1-2,TRBV7-8,TGTGCCAGCAGCTTACCGACAGGAGATGGCTACACCTTC,CASSLPTGDGYTF
TRBD1,-,TRBJ1-2,TRBV7-9,TGTGCCAGCAGCCCCGAGGGGGCTCATGGCTACACCTTC,CASSPEGAHGYTF
TRBD1,few,TRBJ2-2,TRBV5-1,TGCGCCAGCAGCTACGGACAGGGACCCGGGGAGCTGTTTTTT,CASSYGQGPGELFF
TRBD1,-,TRBJ2-1,TRBV7-9,TGTGCCAGCAGCTCCACAGGGGCTCGGGGCGATGAGCAGTTCTTC,CASSSTGARGDEQFF
TRBD1,-,TRBJ2-7,TRBV7-9,TGTGCCAGCAGCCTCACAGGGGAACCCGAGCAGTACTTC,CASSLTGEPEQYF
-,-,TRBJ1-2,TRBV7-9,TGTGGGGGGGGAACGAACTATGGCTACACCTTC,CGGGTNYGYTF
-,once,TRBJ2-1,TRBV6-5,TGTGCCAGCAGTTTGCAGCAGACTCTATACAATGAGCAGTTCTTC,CASSLQQTLYNEQFF
-,-,TRBJ1-1,TRBV10-2,TGCGCCAGCAGTGAGGACATTTCGAACACTGAAGCTTTCTTT,CASSEDISNTEAFF
-,once,TRBJ1-2,TRBV6-4,TGTGCCAGCAGTGACTCTGTTCAGGCCTCCGATTGGGTCGGCTACACCTTC,CASSDSVQASDWVGYTF
TRBD2,-,TRBJ2-5,TRBV6-1,TGTGCCAGCAGTCGGGGGGGGCAGGGAGAGACCCAGTACTTC,CASSRGGQGETQYF
TRBD2,-,TRBJ2-7,TRBV7-9,TGTGCCAGCAGCTTCTCTAGCGGGACCCGGGAGCAGTACTTC,CASSFSSGTREQYF
TRBD1,-,TRBJ1-5,TRBV7-9,TGTGCCAGCAGCCCCGGGACAGGTACTCAGCCCCAGCATTTT,CASSPGTGTQPQHF
-,-,TRBJ1-2,TRBV29-1,TGCAGCGTTGAGGGGGGTTATGGCTACACCTTC,CSVEGGYGYTF
-,-,TRBJ1-2,TRBV6-4,TGTGCCAGCAGTCCAGGCCCAGCTAACTATGGCTACACCTTC,CASSPGPANYGYTF